This record covers a single TCR beta chain. CDR3 length: 15 amino acids. Trimming shortened V by 0 bases and J by 4 bases, and 10 bases separated the two germline ends. CDR1 and CDR2 (germline): KGHSH, LQKENI. This specimen comes from a study of blood T cells in healthy people across ages. Each donor was a healthy Caucasian individual from Russia, aged 6 to 90. Sample-barcoded 5' priming and a J-beta primer mix drove a second PCR of about 7 to 11 cycles. Every cDNA was tagged by a template-switch adaptor with 12 random nucleotides. MiXCR was run by TCRdb on the 5' RACE reads, yielding one entry per CDR3 protein. In the table there are 800,000 to 1,300,000 distinct CDR3 sequences, approximately 25% of which are singletons. These data are also associated with another study on T cells of mothers and their children.

Sequenced input: blood. This receptor was obtained from a girl aged 2-10 years in good health. The chain combines TRBV18 with TRBJ1-5; D perhaps matches TRBD1 (6 bases). The CDR3 loop is CASSPPGGRNQPQHF. CDR3 DNA: TGTGCCAGCTCACCACCGGGGGGGCGGAATCAGCCCCAGCATTTT.